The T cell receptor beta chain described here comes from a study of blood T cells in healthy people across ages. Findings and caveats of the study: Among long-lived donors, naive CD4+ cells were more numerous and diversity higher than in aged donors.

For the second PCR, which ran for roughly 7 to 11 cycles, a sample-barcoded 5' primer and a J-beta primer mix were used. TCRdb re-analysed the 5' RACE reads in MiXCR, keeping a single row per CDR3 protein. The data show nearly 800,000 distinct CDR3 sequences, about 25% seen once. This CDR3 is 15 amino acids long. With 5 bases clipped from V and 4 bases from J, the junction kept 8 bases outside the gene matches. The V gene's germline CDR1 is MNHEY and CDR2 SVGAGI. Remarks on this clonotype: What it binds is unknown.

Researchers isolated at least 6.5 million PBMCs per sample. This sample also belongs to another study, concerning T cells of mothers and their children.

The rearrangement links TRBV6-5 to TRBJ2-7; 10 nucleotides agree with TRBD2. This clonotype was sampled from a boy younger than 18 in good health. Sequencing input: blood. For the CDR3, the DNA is TGTGCCAGCAGTGCCGGGACTAGCGTTATTTACGAGCAGTACTTC. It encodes CASSAGTSVIYEQYF.